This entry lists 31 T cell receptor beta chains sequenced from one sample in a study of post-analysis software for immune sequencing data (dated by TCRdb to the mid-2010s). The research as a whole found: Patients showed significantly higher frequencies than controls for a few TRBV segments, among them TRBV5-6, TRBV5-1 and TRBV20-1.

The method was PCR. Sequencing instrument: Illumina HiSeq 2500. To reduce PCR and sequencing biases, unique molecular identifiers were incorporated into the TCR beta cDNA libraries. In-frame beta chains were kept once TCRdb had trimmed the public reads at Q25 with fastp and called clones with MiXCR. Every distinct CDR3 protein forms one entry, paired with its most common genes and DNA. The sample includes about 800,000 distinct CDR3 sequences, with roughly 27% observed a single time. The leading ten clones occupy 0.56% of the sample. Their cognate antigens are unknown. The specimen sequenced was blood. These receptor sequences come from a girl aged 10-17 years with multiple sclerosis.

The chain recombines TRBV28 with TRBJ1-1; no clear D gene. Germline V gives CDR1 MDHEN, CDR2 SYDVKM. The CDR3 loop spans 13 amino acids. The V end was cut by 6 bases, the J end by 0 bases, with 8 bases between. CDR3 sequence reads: CASSNFMNTEAFF. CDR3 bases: TGTGCCAGCAGCAACTTCATGAACACTGAAGCTTTCTTT.

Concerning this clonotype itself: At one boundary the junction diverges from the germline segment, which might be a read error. CDR3 nucleotide sequence: TGTACCAGCAGTTTACCCAGGGGGCGGGAGCAGTTCTTC. Protein sequence: CTSSLPRGREQFF. The V gene is TRBV28, the J gene TRBJ2-1; 8 bases line up with TRBD1. The germline CDR1 and CDR2 sequences are MDHEN and SYDVKM. This CDR3 contains 13 residues.

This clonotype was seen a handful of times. CDR3 coding DNA: TGTGCCAGCAGCTTAGGGGGACAGGGGATCGGTGGCTACACCTTC. Its translation is CASSLGGQGIGGYTF. This rearrangement joins TRBV7-9 to TRBJ1-2; TRBD1 aligns across 10 bases. CDR1 and CDR2 from the germline V gene are SEHNR and FQNEAQ (reference sequence). Trimming at V came to 1 base and at J to 7 bases, leaving 6 bases not matched to a gene. The CDR3 length is 15 residues.

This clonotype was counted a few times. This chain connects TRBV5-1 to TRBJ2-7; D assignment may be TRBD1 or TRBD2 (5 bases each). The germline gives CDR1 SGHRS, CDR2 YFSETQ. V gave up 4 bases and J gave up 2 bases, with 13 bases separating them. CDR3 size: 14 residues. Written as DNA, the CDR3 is TGCGCCAGCAGCCCGCAGGGACCCACCTACGAGCAGTACTTC. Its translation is CASSPQGPTYEQYF. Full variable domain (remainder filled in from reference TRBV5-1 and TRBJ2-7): KAGVTQTPRYLIKTRGQQVTLSCSPISGHRSVSWYQQTPGQGLQFLFEYFSETQRNKGNFPGRFSGRQFSNSRSEMNVSTLELGDSALYLCASSPQGPTYEQYFGPGTRLTVT.

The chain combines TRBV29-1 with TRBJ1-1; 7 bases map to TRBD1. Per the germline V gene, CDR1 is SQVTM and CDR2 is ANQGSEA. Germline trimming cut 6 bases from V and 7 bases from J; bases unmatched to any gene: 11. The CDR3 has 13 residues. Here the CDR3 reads CSVPTGFEGEAFF. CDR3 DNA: TGCAGCGTCCCGACAGGGTTTGAGGGTGAAGCTTTCTTT.

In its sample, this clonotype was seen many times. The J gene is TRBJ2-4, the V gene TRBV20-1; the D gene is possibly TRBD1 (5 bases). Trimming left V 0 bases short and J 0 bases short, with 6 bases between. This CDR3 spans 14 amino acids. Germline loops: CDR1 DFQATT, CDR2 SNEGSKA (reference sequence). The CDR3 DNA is TGCAGTGCTAGAGAAGGGGTAGCCAAAAACATTCAGTACTTC. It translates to CSAREGVAKNIQYF.

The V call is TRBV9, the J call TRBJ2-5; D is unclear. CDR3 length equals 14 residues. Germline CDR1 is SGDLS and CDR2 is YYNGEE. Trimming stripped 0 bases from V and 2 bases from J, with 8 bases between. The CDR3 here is CASSVGRSQETQYF. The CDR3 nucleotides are TGTGCCAGCAGCGTAGGTCGGAGTCAAGAGACCCAGTACTTC.

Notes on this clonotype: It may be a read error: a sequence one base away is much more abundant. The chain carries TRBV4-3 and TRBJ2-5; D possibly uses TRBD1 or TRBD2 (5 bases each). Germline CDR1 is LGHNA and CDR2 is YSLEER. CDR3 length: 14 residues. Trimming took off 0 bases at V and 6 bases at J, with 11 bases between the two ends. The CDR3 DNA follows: TGCGCCAGCAGCCAAGACGTGGGACGGAAGACCCAGTACTTC. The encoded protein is CASSQDVGRKTQYF.

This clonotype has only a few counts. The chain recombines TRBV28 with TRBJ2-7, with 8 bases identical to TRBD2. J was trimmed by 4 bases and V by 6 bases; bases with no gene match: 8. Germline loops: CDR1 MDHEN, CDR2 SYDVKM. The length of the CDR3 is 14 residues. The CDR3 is CASSLSGGLYEQYF. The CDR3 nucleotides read TGTGCCAGCAGCCTGTCGGGGGGGCTTTACGAGCAGTACTTC.

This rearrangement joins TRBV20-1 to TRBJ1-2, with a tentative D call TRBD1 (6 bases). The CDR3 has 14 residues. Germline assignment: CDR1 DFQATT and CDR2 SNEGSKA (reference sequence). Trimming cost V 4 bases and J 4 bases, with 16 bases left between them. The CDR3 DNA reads TGCAGTGCTATCGGGATGGGGGGCGGCTATGGCTACACCTTC. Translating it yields CSAIGMGGGYGYTF.

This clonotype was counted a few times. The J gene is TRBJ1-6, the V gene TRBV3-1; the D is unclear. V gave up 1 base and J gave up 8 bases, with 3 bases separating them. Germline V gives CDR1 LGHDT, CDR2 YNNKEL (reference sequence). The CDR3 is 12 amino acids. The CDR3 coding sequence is TGTGCCAGCAGCCAAGTCGATTCACCCCTCCACTTT. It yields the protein CASSQVDSPLHF.

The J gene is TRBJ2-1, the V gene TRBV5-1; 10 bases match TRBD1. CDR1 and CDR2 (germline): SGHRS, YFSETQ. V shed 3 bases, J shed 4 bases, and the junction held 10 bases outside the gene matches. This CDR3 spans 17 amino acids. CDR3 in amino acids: CASSWGTGERPYNEQFF. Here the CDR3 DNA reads TGCGCCAGCAGCTGGGGGACAGGGGAACGCCCGTACAATGAGCAGTTCTTC.

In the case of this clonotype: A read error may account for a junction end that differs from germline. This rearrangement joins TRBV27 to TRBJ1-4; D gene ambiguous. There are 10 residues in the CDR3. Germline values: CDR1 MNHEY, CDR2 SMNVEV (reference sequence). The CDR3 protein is CAADWEKRFF. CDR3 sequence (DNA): TGTGCCGCCGACTGGGAAAAACGGTTTTTT.

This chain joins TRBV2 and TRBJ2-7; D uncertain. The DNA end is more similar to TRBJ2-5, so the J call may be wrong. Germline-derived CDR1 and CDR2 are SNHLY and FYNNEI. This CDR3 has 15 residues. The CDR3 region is CASRKLRNGPETQYF. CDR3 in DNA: TGTGCCAGCAGGAAACTTCGAAATGGCCCAGAGACCCAGTACTTC.

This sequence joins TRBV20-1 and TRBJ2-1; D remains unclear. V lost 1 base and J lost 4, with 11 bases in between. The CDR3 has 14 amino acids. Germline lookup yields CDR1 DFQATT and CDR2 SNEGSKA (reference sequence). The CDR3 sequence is CSARVQFEYNEQFF. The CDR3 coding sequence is TGCAGTGCTAGAGTACAGTTCGAGTACAATGAGCAGTTCTTC.

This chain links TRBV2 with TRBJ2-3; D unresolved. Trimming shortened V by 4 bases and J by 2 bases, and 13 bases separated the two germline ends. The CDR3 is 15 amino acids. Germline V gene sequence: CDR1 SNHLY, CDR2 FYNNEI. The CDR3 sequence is CASSGMSPDTDTQYF. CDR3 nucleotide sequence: TGTGCCAGCAGTGGAATGTCCCCTGACACAGATACGCAGTATTTT.

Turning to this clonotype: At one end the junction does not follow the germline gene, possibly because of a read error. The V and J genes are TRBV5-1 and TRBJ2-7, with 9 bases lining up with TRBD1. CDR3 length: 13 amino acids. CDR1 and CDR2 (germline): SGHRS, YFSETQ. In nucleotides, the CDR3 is TGCACCAGCAGCTTGGGGACAGGGAGCGAGCAGTACTTC. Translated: CTSSLGTGSEQYF.

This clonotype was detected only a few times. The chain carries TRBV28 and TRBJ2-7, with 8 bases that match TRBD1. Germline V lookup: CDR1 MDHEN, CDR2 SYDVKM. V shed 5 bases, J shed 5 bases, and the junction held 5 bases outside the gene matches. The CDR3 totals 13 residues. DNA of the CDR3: TGTGCCAGCAGTGAGACAGGGGACCACGAGCAGTACTTC. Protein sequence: CASSETGDHEQYF.

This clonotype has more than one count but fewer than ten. The CDR3 here is CASRGDSGLFYTF. The CDR3 DNA reads TGTGCCAGCAGGGGTGACAGCGGGCTTTTCTACACCTTC. The chain joins TRBV12-3 or TRBV12-4 to TRBJ1-2; maybe TRBD1 (5 bases). Trimming took 6 bases from V and 10 from J, leaving 18 bases between them. The CDR3 runs to 13 residues.

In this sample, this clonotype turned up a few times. CDR3 bases: TGTGCCAGCAGTTACTCGAGATCAACTAATGAAAAACTGTTTTTT. It yields the protein CASSYSRSTNEKLFF. The chain uses TRBV6-5 and TRBJ1-4; D call uncertain. The germline V gene encodes CDR1 MNHEY and CDR2 SVGAGI. The V and J ends lost 0 bases and 0 bases respectively, with 5 bases between them. The CDR3 runs to 15 residues.

CDR3 DNA sequence: TGCAGCGGTCGAGGGGGTGTGAACACTGAAGCTTTCTTT. Amino acids: CSGRGGVNTEAFF. This chain joins TRBV29-1 and TRBJ1-1, with D perhaps matching TRBD1 (6 bases). The CDR3 contains 13 residues. Trimming left V 7 bases short and J 0 bases short, with 12 bases between. The germline gives CDR1 SQVTM, CDR2 ANQGSEA.

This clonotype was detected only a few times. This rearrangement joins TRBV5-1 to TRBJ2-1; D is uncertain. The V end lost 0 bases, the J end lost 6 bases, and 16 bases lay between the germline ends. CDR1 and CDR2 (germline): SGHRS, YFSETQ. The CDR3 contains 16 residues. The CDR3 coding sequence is TGCGCCAGCAGCTTGGAAGGAATAGCAGACTTCAATGAGCAGTTCTTC. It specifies CASSLEGIADFNEQFF.

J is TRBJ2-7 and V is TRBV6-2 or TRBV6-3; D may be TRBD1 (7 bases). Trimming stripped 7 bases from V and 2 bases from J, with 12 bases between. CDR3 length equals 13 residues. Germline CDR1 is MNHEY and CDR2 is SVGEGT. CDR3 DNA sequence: TGTGCCAGCACGTGGAGGGGGCCCTACGAGCAGTACTTC. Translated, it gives CASTWRGPYEQYF.

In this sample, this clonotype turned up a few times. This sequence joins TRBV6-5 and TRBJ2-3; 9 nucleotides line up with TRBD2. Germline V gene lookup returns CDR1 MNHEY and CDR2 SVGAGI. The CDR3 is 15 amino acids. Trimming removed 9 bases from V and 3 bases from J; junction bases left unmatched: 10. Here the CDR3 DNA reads TGTGCCAGTTCCCTATCGGGACTAGCTACAGATACGCAGTATTTT. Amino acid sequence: CASSLSGLATDTQYF.

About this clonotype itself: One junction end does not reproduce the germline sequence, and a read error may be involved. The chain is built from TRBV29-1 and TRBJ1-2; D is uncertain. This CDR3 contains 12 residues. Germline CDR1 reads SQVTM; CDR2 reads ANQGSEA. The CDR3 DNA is TGCAGCGCCAAGCTAGATAACTGTGGCTACACCTTC. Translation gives CSAKLDNCGYTF.

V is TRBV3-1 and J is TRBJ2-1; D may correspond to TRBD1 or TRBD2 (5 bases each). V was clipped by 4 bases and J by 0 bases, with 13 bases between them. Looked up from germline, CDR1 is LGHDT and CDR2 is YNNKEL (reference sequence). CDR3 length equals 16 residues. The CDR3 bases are TGTGCCAGCAGCCCCTTCGAGGGGCGCTCCTACAATGAGCAGTTCTTC. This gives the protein CASSPFEGRSYNEQFF.

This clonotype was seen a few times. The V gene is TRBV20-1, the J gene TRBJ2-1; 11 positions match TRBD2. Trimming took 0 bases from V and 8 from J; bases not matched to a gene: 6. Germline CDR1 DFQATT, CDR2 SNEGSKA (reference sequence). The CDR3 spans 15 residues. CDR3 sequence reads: CSARDLSGRADEQFF. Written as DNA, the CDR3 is TGCAGTGCTAGAGATCTTAGCGGGAGGGCCGATGAGCAGTTCTTC.

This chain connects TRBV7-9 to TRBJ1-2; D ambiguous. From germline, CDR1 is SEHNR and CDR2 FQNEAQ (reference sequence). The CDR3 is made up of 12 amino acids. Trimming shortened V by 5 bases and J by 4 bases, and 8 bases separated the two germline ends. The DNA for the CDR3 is TGTGCCAGCAGCCGGACTCTCTATGGCTACACCTTC. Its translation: CASSRTLYGYTF.

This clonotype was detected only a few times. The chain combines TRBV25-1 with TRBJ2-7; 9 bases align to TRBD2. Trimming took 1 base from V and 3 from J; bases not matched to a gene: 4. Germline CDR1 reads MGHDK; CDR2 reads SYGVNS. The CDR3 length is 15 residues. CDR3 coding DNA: TGTGCCAGCAGTGAATCGGCTAGCGGGATCTACGAGCAGTACTTC. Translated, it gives CASSESASGIYEQYF.

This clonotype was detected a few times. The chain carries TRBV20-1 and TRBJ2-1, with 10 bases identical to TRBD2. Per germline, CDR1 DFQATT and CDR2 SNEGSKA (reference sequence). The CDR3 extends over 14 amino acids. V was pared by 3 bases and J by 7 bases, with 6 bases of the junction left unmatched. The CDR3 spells CSASPSGGENEQFF. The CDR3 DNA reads TGCAGTGCTAGCCCCAGCGGGGGGGAAAATGAGCAGTTCTTC.

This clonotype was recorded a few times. The CDR3 here is CSASGPTSGSREQYF. The DNA for the CDR3 is TGCAGTGCCTCGGGGCCAACTAGCGGGAGTAGGGAGCAGTACTTC. The chain couples TRBV20-1 to TRBJ2-7; 11 bases map to TRBD2. J lost 7 bases, V lost 6 bases, and 14 bases had no gene match. The length of the CDR3 is 15 residues. The germline V gene has CDR1 DFQATT and CDR2 SNEGSKA (reference sequence).